A selection of T cell receptor beta chains follows, all from one sample in a study of shared clonotypes between healthy human individuals. Produced via immunoSEQ multiplex PCR; TCRdb's table is partial and in-frame only. The sample includes 600,000 or so clones, approximately 96% of them seen just once. Sequencing was carried out using naive CD8+ T cells sorted from blood. The receptors were sampled from a woman aged 25 to 39 in good health. The CDR3 runs from the conserved cysteine through the conserved F or W. D genes are given only for firm matches. Clone size is not always given. Where it is, it says once, few, many or a class for expanded clones.

v_call: TRBV7-9
clone_size: .
j_call: TRBJ2-7
d_call: .
cdr3_nt: TGTGCCAGCAGCGCGGGACAGAACCCCTACGAGCAGTACTTC
cdr3_aa: CASSAGQNPYEQYF

v_call: TRBV19
clone_size: .
j_call: TRBJ1-1
d_call: .
cdr3_nt: TGTGCCAGTAGTAACGGGAAGGGAATCACTGAAGCTTTCTTT
cdr3_aa: CASSNGKGITEAFF

v_call: TRBV29-1
clone_size: .
j_call: TRBJ2-1
d_call: TRBD2
cdr3_nt: TGCAGCGTTGTAGCGGGCGCAGTACATGAGCAGTTCTTC
cdr3_aa: CSVVAGAVHEQFF

v_call: TRBV9
clone_size: .
j_call: TRBJ2-2
d_call: .
cdr3_nt: TGTGCCAGCAGCGCCCCGAACACCGGGGAGCTGTTTTTT
cdr3_aa: CASSAPNTGELFF

v_call: TRBV2
clone_size: .
j_call: TRBJ1-2
d_call: .
cdr3_nt: TGTGCCAGCAGTGGTCCCAGGGATTCCTATGGCTACACCTTC
cdr3_aa: CASSGPRDSYGYTF

v_call: TRBV4-1
clone_size: once
j_call: TRBJ2-1
d_call: TRBD1
cdr3_nt: TGCGCCAGCAGCTCCCGGGGACAGGGGGGAGGGGGTGAGCAGTTCTTC
cdr3_aa: CASSSRGQGGGGEQFF

v_call: TRBV7-2
clone_size: .
j_call: TRBJ2-7
d_call: TRBD1
cdr3_nt: TGTGCCAGCAGCTCACGGGACAGGGCAATCTACGAGCAGTACTTC
cdr3_aa: CASSSRDRAIYEQYF

v_call: TRBV5-6
clone_size: .
j_call: TRBJ2-7
d_call: TRBD1
cdr3_nt: TGTGCCAGCAGCAGGACAGGTATGGACTACGAGCAGTACTTC
cdr3_aa: CASSRTGMDYEQYF

v_call: TRBV2
clone_size: once
j_call: TRBJ1-5
d_call: .
cdr3_nt: TGTGCCAGCAGTGATCTGGGTAGCAATCAGCCCCAGCATTTT
cdr3_aa: CASSDLGSNQPQHF

v_call: TRBV7-9
clone_size: .
j_call: TRBJ2-7
d_call: TRBD2
cdr3_nt: TGTGCCAGCAGCAATAGCGGGAGGGGCTCTCGGGTCGAGCAGTACTTC
cdr3_aa: CASSNSGRGSRVEQYF

v_call: TRBV5-6
clone_size: .
j_call: TRBJ2-7
d_call: TRBD2
cdr3_nt: TGTGCCAGCAGCTTGTCTACGGGAGGGCCTTACGAGCAGTACTTC
cdr3_aa: CASSLSTGGPYEQYF

v_call: TRBV10-2
clone_size: .
j_call: TRBJ1-1
d_call: .
cdr3_nt: TGCGCCAGCAGTGGCGGGGGGCTCGGTGAAGCTTTCTTT
cdr3_aa: CASSGGGLGEAFF

v_call: TRBV28
clone_size: once
j_call: TRBJ2-7
d_call: .
cdr3_nt: TGTGCCAGCAGTTTCCTTCCGGGCTACGAGCAGTACTTC
cdr3_aa: CASSFLPGYEQYF

v_call: TRBV6-6
clone_size: .
j_call: TRBJ2-5
d_call: .
cdr3_nt: TGTGCCACCCAAATAACAGCAGGACAAGAGACCCAGTACTTC
cdr3_aa: CATQITAGQETQYF

v_call: TRBV4-1
clone_size: .
j_call: TRBJ2-1
d_call: .
cdr3_nt: TGCGCCAGCAGCCAAATCCAAGGGGGTGAGCAGTTCTTC
cdr3_aa: CASSQIQGGEQFF

v_call: TRBV28
clone_size: .
j_call: TRBJ2-5
d_call: TRBD1
cdr3_nt: TGTGCCAGCAGTTCTGTCAGGGGGCACCCTATGCAGTACTTC
cdr3_aa: CASSSVRGHPMQYF

v_call: TRBV29-1
clone_size: once
j_call: TRBJ1-2
d_call: .
cdr3_nt: TGCAGCGTTGTTCACGGGAACTATGGCTACACCTTC
cdr3_aa: CSVVHGNYGYTF

v_call: TRBV28
clone_size: .
j_call: TRBJ2-1
d_call: .
cdr3_nt: TGTGCCAGCAGTTTATCAACTAGCTGGGTACCAGGTGAGCAGTTCTTC
cdr3_aa: CASSLSTSWVPGEQFF

v_call: TRBV5-4
clone_size: .
j_call: TRBJ2-5
d_call: TRBD2
cdr3_nt: TGTGCCAGCAGCTTTAAGGAGCGGGAGCGGGAGACCCAGTACTTC
cdr3_aa: CASSFKERERETQYF

v_call: TRBV27
clone_size: .
j_call: TRBJ2-3
d_call: TRBD2
cdr3_nt: TGTGCCAGCAGTTTTTTTACCGGGGGGAACACAGATACGCAGTATTTT
cdr3_aa: CASSFFTGGNTDTQYF

v_call: TRBV11-2
clone_size: once
j_call: TRBJ2-7
d_call: .
cdr3_nt: TGTGCCAGCAGCTTAGGGTCCAGGGACGAGCAGTACTTC
cdr3_aa: CASSLGSRDEQYF

v_call: TRBV28
clone_size: .
j_call: TRBJ2-7
d_call: TRBD1
cdr3_nt: TGTGCCAGCAGTCCCGACAGGGGCCTCTACGAGCAGTACTTC
cdr3_aa: CASSPDRGLYEQYF

v_call: TRBV13
clone_size: once
j_call: TRBJ2-7
d_call: .
cdr3_nt: TGTGCCAGCGCCCCCCAGGCGGGCTACGAGCAGTACTTC
cdr3_aa: CASAPQAGYEQYF

v_call: TRBV19
clone_size: once
j_call: TRBJ2-1
d_call: TRBD2
cdr3_nt: TGTGCCAGTAGTATTATGCTAGCGGGAGGATCCCATGAGCAGTTCTTC
cdr3_aa: CASSIMLAGGSHEQFF

v_call: TRBV27
clone_size: .
j_call: TRBJ1-1
d_call: .
cdr3_nt: TGTGCCAGCAGTTTAGGTGGAGGGAACACTGAAGCTTTCTTT
cdr3_aa: CASSLGGGNTEAFF

v_call: TRBV4-2
clone_size: .
j_call: TRBJ2-1
d_call: .
cdr3_nt: TGTGCCAGCAGCCAAGATGAGGGCTATGAGCAGTTCTTC
cdr3_aa: CASSQDEGYEQFF

v_call: TRBV29-1
clone_size: once
j_call: TRBJ1-1
d_call: .
cdr3_nt: .
cdr3_aa: CSVGGGTF

v_call: TRBV21-1
clone_size: .
j_call: TRBJ2-6
d_call: .
cdr3_nt: TGTGCCAGCAGATATTTGCCAGGGTCTGGGGCCAACGTCCTGACTTTC
cdr3_aa: CASRYLPGSGANVLTF

v_call: TRBV13
clone_size: .
j_call: TRBJ2-7
d_call: .
cdr3_nt: TGTGCCAGCAGCTTGGCCCCGGGAGAAGGCTACGAGCAGTACTTC
cdr3_aa: CASSLAPGEGYEQYF

v_call: TRBV4-1
clone_size: once
j_call: TRBJ2-1
d_call: .
cdr3_nt: TGCGCCAGCAGCCCATTCCGGGATGAGCAGTTCTTC
cdr3_aa: CASSPFRDEQFF

v_call: TRBV9
clone_size: .
j_call: TRBJ2-2
d_call: TRBD1
cdr3_nt: TGTGCCAGCAGCGATAGTTCCGGGACAGGGGTAGCCGGGGAGCTGTTTTTT
cdr3_aa: CASSDSSGTGVAGELFF

v_call: TRBV6-1
clone_size: .
j_call: TRBJ2-7
d_call: TRBD2
cdr3_nt: TGTGCCAGCAGTGAAGTGCTAGCGGGAGTATGGGAGCAGTACTTC
cdr3_aa: CASSEVLAGVWEQYF

v_call: TRBV10-3
clone_size: .
j_call: TRBJ2-7
d_call: TRBD2
cdr3_nt: TGTGCCATAGGACTAGCGGGGTTCTCCTACGAGCAGTACTTC
cdr3_aa: CAIGLAGFSYEQYF

v_call: TRBV5-1
clone_size: .
j_call: TRBJ2-3
d_call: TRBD2
cdr3_nt: TGCGCCAGCAGCTTGGAACTAGCGGGAGACTCCCTAGATACGCAGTATTTT
cdr3_aa: CASSLELAGDSLDTQYF

v_call: TRBV27
clone_size: .
j_call: TRBJ2-7
d_call: TRBD2
cdr3_nt: TGTGCCAGCAGAGGTAGCGGGGGAAACTACGAGCAGTACTTC
cdr3_aa: CASRGSGGNYEQYF

v_call: TRBV5-1
clone_size: .
j_call: TRBJ2-7
d_call: TRBD2
cdr3_nt: TGCGCCAGCAGTCTTTCCGGGAGGCGCGAGCAGTACTTC
cdr3_aa: CASSLSGRREQYF

v_call: TRBV4-1
clone_size: .
j_call: TRBJ2-3
d_call: TRBD2
cdr3_nt: TGCGCCAGCAGTCCGACTAGCGCCCGCACAGATACGCAGTATTTT
cdr3_aa: CASSPTSARTDTQYF

v_call: TRBV7-2
clone_size: once
j_call: TRBJ2-1
d_call: .
cdr3_nt: TGTGCCAGCAGCGGTGCTCTAGCGTATGAGCAGTTCTTC
cdr3_aa: CASSGALAYEQFF

v_call: TRBV7-8
clone_size: .
j_call: TRBJ2-1
d_call: TRBD2
cdr3_nt: TGTGCCAGCAGCTCAGGACTAGCGGGAGGCAATGAGCAGTTCTTC
cdr3_aa: CASSSGLAGGNEQFF

v_call: TRBV7-8
clone_size: .
j_call: TRBJ1-4
d_call: .
cdr3_nt: TGTGCCAGCAGCCCCGCCAACGGAGACAAGACCAATGAAAAACTGTTTTTT
cdr3_aa: CASSPANGDKTNEKLFF

v_call: TRBV29-1
clone_size: .
j_call: TRBJ1-2
d_call: .
cdr3_nt: TGCAGCGTTGAAGAGGGGGCAGGGGCCTATGGCTACACCTTC
cdr3_aa: CSVEEGAGAYGYTF

v_call: TRBV5-8
clone_size: .
j_call: TRBJ2-7
d_call: TRBD2
cdr3_nt: TGTGCCAGCACACTAGCGGCCTCCTACGAGCAGTACTTC
cdr3_aa: CASTLAASYEQYF

v_call: TRBV9
clone_size: .
j_call: TRBJ2-7
d_call: TRBD2
cdr3_nt: TGTGCCAGCAGCGTAGCGGCGGGAGGTTCCTACGAGCAGTACTTC
cdr3_aa: CASSVAAGGSYEQYF

v_call: TRBV4-1
clone_size: .
j_call: TRBJ2-7
d_call: TRBD1
cdr3_nt: TGCGCCAGCAGCCAAGTTCAGGCAGGGGGCCACGAGCAGTACTTC
cdr3_aa: CASSQVQAGGHEQYF

v_call: TRBV7-6
clone_size: .
j_call: TRBJ2-5
d_call: TRBD1
cdr3_nt: TGTGCCAGCAGCTTCCCCCAGGACAGGGTGAAGTGGACCCAGTACTTC
cdr3_aa: CASSFPQDRVKWTQYF

v_call: TRBV4-1
clone_size: .
j_call: TRBJ2-1
d_call: TRBD2
cdr3_nt: TGCGCCAGCAGCCAAGGTCCTAGCGGGAAAGATGAGCAGTTCTTC
cdr3_aa: CASSQGPSGKDEQFF

v_call: TRBV4-1
clone_size: .
j_call: TRBJ2-7
d_call: TRBD2
cdr3_nt: TGCGCCAGCAGCCAAGAGGCAGCGGGAGGGTACGAGCAGTACTTC
cdr3_aa: CASSQEAAGGYEQYF

v_call: TRBV21-1
clone_size: once
j_call: TRBJ2-5
d_call: .
cdr3_nt: TGTGCCAGCAGCAAAGAAGGAGAGACCCAGTACTTC
cdr3_aa: CASSKEGETQYF

v_call: TRBV5-6
clone_size: .
j_call: TRBJ2-1
d_call: TRBD2
cdr3_nt: TGTGCCAGCAGCTTGGCCTCCACTAGCGGGACGGAGCAGTTCTTC
cdr3_aa: CASSLASTSGTEQFF

v_call: TRBV9
clone_size: .
j_call: TRBJ2-1
d_call: TRBD2
cdr3_nt: TGTGCCAGCAGCGTGAGTAGCGGGAGGGCATACAATGAGCAGTTCTTC
cdr3_aa: CASSVSSGRAYNEQFF

v_call: TRBV27
clone_size: .
j_call: TRBJ1-1
d_call: .
cdr3_nt: TGTGCCAGCAGTTTATCATTTGAGAGCGCTGAAGCTTTCTTT
cdr3_aa: CASSLSFESAEAFF